These 28 T cell receptor beta chains share one sample of origin, sequenced in a study of blood T cell repertoires in COVID-19. Some clones are missing from TCRdb's copy, which holds only in-frame ones; the method was immunoSEQ multiplex PCR. The profile covers about 370,000 clones, with 89% appearing a single time and about 3% taken by the ten largest. Sequencing used peripheral blood. Source of these receptors: a woman aged 25 to 39 with COVID-19, enrolled during active disease.

This chain connects TRBV11-3 to TRBJ1-1, with D tentatively TRBD1 (5 bases). Trimming took off 5 bases at V and 1 base at J, with 14 bases between the two ends. CDR3 length: 15 amino acids. The germline V gene encodes CDR1 SGHNT and CDR2 YENEEA. CDR3 DNA: TGTGCCAGCAGCGTCAATCAGGGTCGGAACACTGAAGCTTTCTTT. This sequence encodes CASSVNQGRNTEAFF.

The gene calls are TRBV4-3 and TRBJ1-5, with D uncertain. This CDR3 is built from 16 residues. CDR1 and CDR2 (germline): LGHNA, YSLEER. Trimming stripped 0 bases from V and 0 bases from J, with 9 bases between. The CDR3 spells CASSQEHFNSNQPQHF. The CDR3 nucleotides read TGCGCCAGCAGCCAAGAGCACTTTAATAGCAATCAGCCCCAGCATTTT.

The V and J genes are TRBV23-1 and TRBJ1-1, with D tentatively TRBD1 (5 bases). TRBV23-1 is given ORF status, its function remaining uncertain. This CDR3 is built from 16 residues. V was cut by 0 bases and J by 5 bases, with 16 bases left in between. The CDR3 DNA sequence: TGCGCCAGCAGTCAATCGAGGGAGGGGAGGGGTACTGAAGCTTTCTTT. It translates to CASSQSREGRGTEAFF.

The V call is TRBV7-9, the J call TRBJ2-5, with TRBD1 matching 9 bases. Trimming cost V 9 bases and J 4 bases; bases outside gene matches: 12. Per the germline V gene, CDR1 is SEHNR and CDR2 is FQNEAQ (reference sequence). The CDR3 has 15 amino acids. The CDR3 loop is CASSGRDRVTETQYF. DNA for the CDR3: TGTGCCAGTTCAGGGCGGGACAGGGTTACAGAGACCCAGTACTTC.

V gene TRBV7-2 combines with J gene TRBJ1-5, with 9 bases fitting TRBD1. The CDR3 is 14 residues long. Germline V gene sequence: CDR1 SGHTA, CDR2 FQGNSA. The V segment lost 5 bases and the J segment 6 bases; nucleotides outside the gene matches: 5. The CDR3, as DNA: TGTGCCAGCAGCCAGGACAGGGGTGGTCAGCCCCAGCATTTT. Protein product: CASSQDRGGQPQHF.

This chain joins TRBV13 and TRBJ1-3; 9 positions match TRBD1. CDR3 length equals 17 residues. V shed 2 bases and J 5 bases; nucleotides not matched to a gene: 10. Germline values: CDR1 PRHDT, CDR2 FYEKMQ (reference sequence). CDR3 in amino acids: CASSLWVGQGLRNTIYF. CDR3 coding DNA: TGTGCCAGCAGCTTATGGGTAGGACAGGGGCTTCGAAACACCATATATTTT.

The V gene is TRBV6-2 or TRBV6-3, the J gene TRBJ2-5, with 10 bases aligning to TRBD2. The CDR3 has 18 residues. The junction had 12 bases not matched to a gene; V was cut back by 0 bases and J by 5 bases. Per the germline V gene, CDR1 is MNHEY and CDR2 is SVGEGT. CDR3 DNA: TGTGCCAGCAGTTACTCGAAAGAGGCTAGCGGGAGCTGGGAGACCCAGTACTTC. The encoded protein is CASSYSKEASGSWETQYF.

This clone appeared a few times. The chain has TRBV6-2 or TRBV6-3 and TRBJ2-1; TRBD1 is a possible D gene (5 bases). The CDR3 contains 14 residues. V was pared by 2 bases and J by 2 bases, with 7 bases between. Germline values: CDR1 MNHEY, CDR2 SVGEGT. The CDR3: CASSYPGPYNEQFF. The CDR3 nucleotides are TGTGCCAGCAGTTACCCAGGGCCCTACAATGAGCAGTTCTTC.

This clone appeared a few times. The chain joins TRBV3-1 (or the pseudogene TRBV3-2) to TRBJ2-5, with D possibly matching TRBD2 (5 bases). Per the germline V gene, CDR1 is LGHDT and CDR2 is YNNKEL (reference sequence). The CDR3 extends over 15 amino acids. V lost 0 bases to trimming and J lost 5 bases, with 13 bases between them. CDR3: CASSQDSSGLETQYF. In DNA form, the CDR3 reads TGTGCCAGCAGCCAAGATTCCTCGGGGTTGGAGACCCAGTACTTC.

The rearrangement links TRBV19 to TRBJ2-7, with D maybe TRBD2 (5 bases). The CDR3 extends over 14 amino acids. Germline values: CDR1 LNHDA, CDR2 SQIVND (reference sequence). Trimming shortened V by 4 bases and J by 1 base, and 11 bases separated the two germline ends. The CDR3 sequence: CASSTGIGSYEQYV. The CDR3 nucleotides are TGTGCCAGTAGTACGGGGATAGGGTCCTACGAGCAGTACGTC.

V usage is TRBV4-3 and J usage is TRBJ2-7; 8 bases map to TRBD1. Germline lookup yields CDR1 LGHNA and CDR2 YSLEER. Unmatched junction bases numbered 9, after V lost 3 bases and J lost 2 bases. The CDR3 loop spans 16 amino acids. The CDR3 DNA is TGCGCCAGCAGCCATCCAACAGGGGGATCACCCTACGAGCAGTACGTC. This sequence encodes CASSHPTGGSPYEQYV.

V usage is TRBV24-1 and J usage is TRBJ2-6; 8 bases line up with TRBD1. The V gene end was trimmed by 3 bases and the J gene end by 3 bases; junction bases not matched to a gene: 3. The CDR3 totals 16 residues. CDR1 is KGHDR, CDR2 SFDVKD, per germline. The CDR3 loop reads CATSDPDRGGANVLTF. CDR3 DNA sequence: TGTGCCACCAGTGATCCTGACAGGGGTGGGGCCAACGTCCTGACTTTC.

This chain links TRBV6-5 with TRBJ2-7, with D maybe TRBD1 (5 bases). The CDR3 is made up of 15 amino acids. The germline gives CDR1 MNHEY, CDR2 SVGAGI. The V and J ends lost 4 bases and 1 base respectively, with 14 bases between them. The CDR3, as DNA: TGTGCCAGCAGTTTGACAGTTCCTCTTTCCTACGAGCAGTACTTC. This encodes CASSLTVPLSYEQYF.

The V and J genes are TRBV5-1 and TRBJ2-2; TRBD2 aligns across 9 bases. Germline V gene sequence: CDR1 SGHRS, CDR2 YFSETQ. The CDR3 runs 15 residues. Trimming cost V 4 bases and J 4 bases; bases outside gene matches: 5. CDR3: CASSISGGATGELFF. CDR3 in DNA: TGCGCCAGCAGCATTAGCGGGGGAGCCACCGGGGAGCTGTTTTTT.

The chain couples TRBV27 to TRBJ1-2; 9 bases line up with TRBD1. Germline CDR1 MNHEY, CDR2 SMNVEV (reference sequence). This CDR3 is 19 amino acids long. The V and J ends lost 3 bases and 4 bases, in that order; junction bases with no gene match: 18. The CDR3 reads CASSFTPPGQGVKTYGYTF. As DNA, the CDR3 is TGTGCCAGCAGTTTCACCCCACCGGGACAGGGAGTAAAAACCTATGGCTACACCTTC.

The CDR3 region is CASSRDVSSRQYF. CDR3 nucleotide sequence: TGCGCCAGCAGTCGCGATGTTTCTAGTAGGCAGTATTTT. V gene TRBV10-2 combines with J gene TRBJ2-3; no clear D gene. CDR1 and CDR2 from the germline V gene are WSHSY and SAAADI. Trimming left V 5 bases short and J 11 bases short, with 17 bases between. This CDR3 is built from 13 residues.

V usage is TRBV12-5 and J usage is TRBJ1-1, with TRBD1 as a possible D gene (6 bases). Trimming removed 2 bases from V and 4 bases from J, with 11 bases in between. There are 14 residues in the CDR3. CDR1 LGHNT and CDR2 FRNRAP come from the germline V gene. DNA of the CDR3: TGTGCTAGTGGTTTGTACAGGGAGGGCACTGAAGCTTTCTTT. Translation gives CASGLYREGTEAFF.

The chain uses TRBV13 and TRBJ2-3; D is uncertain. The germline V gene encodes CDR1 PRHDT and CDR2 FYEKMQ (reference sequence). CDR3 length: 14 residues. Trimming cost V 3 bases and J 1 base, with 8 bases left between them. This chain's CDR3 is CASSFQRGTDTQYF. The CDR3 DNA reads TGTGCCAGCAGCTTTCAGCGCGGCACAGATACGCAGTATTTT.

The gene calls are TRBV27 and TRBJ2-5; 7 positions match TRBD2. The V gene end was trimmed by 4 bases and the J gene end by 1 base; junction bases not matched to a gene: 0. This CDR3 is built from 13 residues. Germline V gene data show CDR1 as MNHEY and CDR2 as SMNVEV (reference sequence). The CDR3 nucleotides are TGTGCCAGCAGTTCGGGGGGCCAAGAGACCCAGTACTTC. Encoded protein: CASSSGGQETQYF.

This clone showed up just once. The V and J genes are TRBV5-4 and TRBJ1-1, with TRBD1 matching over 8 bases. The CDR3 is 13 residues long. Unmatched junction bases numbered 6, after V lost 4 bases and J lost 7 bases. CDR1 and CDR2 (germline): SGHNT, YYREEE (reference sequence). CDR3 amino acids: CASSVGQGGEAFF. The CDR3 nucleotides read TGTGCCAGCAGCGTAGGACAGGGAGGTGAAGCTTTCTTT.

The chain links TRBV7-2 to TRBJ1-1, with 7 bases aligning to TRBD1. Germline V gene lookup returns CDR1 SGHTA and CDR2 FQGNSA. This CDR3 has 14 amino acids. With V trimmed by 6 bases and J by 6 bases, 10 bases remained unmatched. CDR3 residues: CASRRTGGMAEAFF. Written as DNA, the CDR3 is TGTGCCAGCAGAAGGACAGGCGGGATGGCTGAAGCTTTCTTT. Using reference TRBV7-2 and TRBJ1-1 for the parts outside the CDR3, the full variable domain is GAGVSQSPSNKVTEKGKDVELRCDPISGHTALYWYRQSLGQGLEFLIYFQGNSAPDKSGLPSDRFSAERTGGSVSTLTIQRTQQEDSAVYLCASRRTGGMAEAFFGQGTRLTVV.

The rearrangement uses TRBV6-2 or TRBV6-3 and TRBJ1-1, with D maybe TRBD1 (5 bases). The CDR3 covers 14 residues. CDR1 is MNHEY and CDR2 is SVGEGT in the germline V gene. V was pared by 5 bases and J by 0 bases, with 10 bases between. The CDR3 loop reads CASSPPGLNTEAFF. The DNA of the CDR3 is TGTGCCAGCAGTCCCCCAGGGTTGAACACTGAAGCTTTCTTT.

This clone was observed a single time. The chain has TRBV12-3 or TRBV12-4 and TRBJ1-2; 8 positions agree with TRBD1. V shed 6 bases and J 7 bases; nucleotides not matched to a gene: 4. The CDR3 has 12 residues. CDR3 sequence (DNA): TGTGCCAGCAGCCGGGGACAGGCTGGCTACACCTTC. Translating it yields CASSRGQAGYTF.

The rearrangement links TRBV20-1 to TRBJ2-3, with D unclear. The V gene's germline CDR1 is DFQATT and CDR2 SNEGSKA (reference sequence). Deletions cut 3 bases from V and 5 bases from J, with 6 bases between. This CDR3 has 11 amino acids. CDR3 DNA: TGCAGTGCTAGTTCGTTAGATACGCAGTATTTT. Its protein product is CSASSLDTQYF.

The chain carries TRBV9 and TRBJ2-2, with 7 bases fitting TRBD1. CDR1 and CDR2 (germline): SGDLS, YYNGEE. Trimming removed 3 bases from V and 1 base from J; junction bases left unmatched: 9. This CDR3 spans 17 amino acids. This CDR3 is CASSADTGARNTGELFF. Here the CDR3 DNA reads TGTGCCAGCAGCGCTGACACAGGGGCCCGGAACACCGGGGAGCTGTTTTTT. The full variable domain, its missing parts supplied by reference TRBV9 and TRBJ2-2, is DSGVTQTPKHLITATGQRVTLRCSPRSGDLSVYWYQQSLDQGLQFLIQYYNGEERAKGNILERFSAQQFPDLHSELNLSSLELGDSALYFCASSADTGARNTGELFFGEGSRLTVL.

This chain links TRBV11-2 with TRBJ2-7; no reliable D call. CDR1 and CDR2 (germline): SGHAT, FQNNGV. This CDR3 has 16 amino acids. Trimming left V 5 bases short and J 6 bases short, with 23 bases between. The CDR3 here is CASSHETQSHQREQYF. CDR3 nucleotide sequence: TGTGCCAGCAGCCACGAGACACAGAGTCACCAACGCGAGCAGTACTTC.

The chain links TRBV5-1 to TRBJ2-7; the match to TRBD2 covers 8 bases. Germline V gives CDR1 SGHRS, CDR2 YFSETQ. The CDR3 consists of 14 residues. Trimming took 1 base from V and 1 from J; bases not matched to a gene: 1. In DNA form, the CDR3 reads TGCGCCAGCAGCTTGACTAGCGGTTCCTACGAGCAGTACTTC. It codes for CASSLTSGSYEQYF. The entire variable domain, with the rest obtained from reference TRBV5-1 and TRBJ2-7, is as follows: KAGVTQTPRYLIKTRGQQVTLSCSPISGHRSVSWYQQTPGQGLQFLFEYFSETQRNKGNFPGRFSGRQFSNSRSEMNVSTLELGDSALYLCASSLTSGSYEQYFGPGTRLTVT.

This chain uses TRBV2 with TRBJ2-1; D ambiguous. Trimming removed 11 bases from V and 4 bases from J, with 15 bases in between. Looked up from germline, CDR1 is SNHLY and CDR2 is FYNNEI. The CDR3 covers 13 residues. The CDR3 here is CASQTAEYNEQFF. The DNA of the CDR3 is TGTGCCTCCCAAACGGCGGAGTACAATGAGCAGTTCTTC.